This is a list of T cell receptor beta chains from one sample in a study of blood T cells in healthy people across ages. TCRdb processed the 5' RACE reads anew with MiXCR; each CDR3 protein has one entry. The table shows 1.8 million or so distinct CDR3 sequences, with about two fifths occurring only once. Sequenced: blood. Receptors originate from a human donor in good health. The CDR3 runs from the conserved cysteine through the conserved F or W. The D gene is left open where the match is weak. The size field is filled for only some rows; it gives once, few, many or a size class.

size: few
V: TRBV11-2
D: TRBD1
J: TRBJ2-7
DNA: TGTGCCAGCAGCTCGTTGACAGGGAGCTCCTACGAGCAGTACTTC
CDR3: CASSSLTGSSYEQYF

size: -
V: TRBV4-3
D: TRBD2
J: TRBJ2-7
DNA: TGCGCCAGCAGCCATCTCCTTTGGGGCGGGGGATCCTACGAGCAGTACTTC
CDR3: CASSHLLWGGGSYEQYF

size: few
V: TRBV6-4
D: -
J: TRBJ1-1
DNA: TGTGCCAGAAGGGCTATGTGGATGAACACTGAAGCTTTCTTT
CDR3: CARRAMWMNTEAFF

size: few
V: TRBV5-1
D: -
J: TRBJ2-5
DNA: TGCGCCAGCAGCGAGGCGGGGAGCGGAGAGACCCAGTACTTC
CDR3: CASSEAGSGETQYF

size: few
V: TRBV12-3/TRBV12-4
D: TRBD2
J: TRBJ2-1
DNA: TGTGCCAGCAGTCTCTATCGGACTAGCGGGGGGGACAATGAGCAGTTCTTC
CDR3: CASSLYRTSGGDNEQFF

size: once
V: TRBV28
D: -
J: TRBJ2-1
DNA: TGTGCCTGCAGGGGCGATAATGAGCAGTTCTTC
CDR3: CACRGDNEQFF

size: -
V: TRBV9
D: -
J: TRBJ2-3
DNA: TGTGCCAGCAGCGTAGGGGGCGCATATGAAGATACGCAGTATTTT
CDR3: CASSVGGAYEDTQYF

size: -
V: TRBV6-2/TRBV6-3
D: -
J: TRBJ1-1
DNA: TGTGCCAGCGGGGACCTCGGGACACACCAGCCTCCTAGGAGTGAAGCTTTCTTT
CDR3: CASGDLGTHQPPRSEAFF

size: -
V: TRBV7-2
D: TRBD1
J: TRBJ1-2
DNA: TGTGCCAGCAGCTTAGGATCGACAGGGACGAACTATGGCTACACCTTC
CDR3: CASSLGSTGTNYGYTF

size: -
V: TRBV9
D: -
J: TRBJ2-7
DNA: TGTGCCAACAGCCCCCACTCACCGACAGGCGAGCAGTACTTC
CDR3: CANSPHSPTGEQYF

size: -
V: TRBV6-1
D: TRBD2
J: TRBJ2-7
DNA: TGTGCCAGCAGTGATTGGGGAGGGGTCGCCTACGAGCAGTACTTC
CDR3: CASSDWGGVAYEQYF

size: -
V: TRBV29-1
D: -
J: TRBJ2-1
DNA: TGCAGCGTTGTTCAGACCTACAATGAGCAGTTCTTC
CDR3: CSVVQTYNEQFF

size: few
V: TRBV6-4
D: -
J: TRBJ2-6
DNA: TGTGCCAGCAGTCCTCAGGATGGGGCCAACGTCCTGACTTTC
CDR3: CASSPQDGANVLTF

size: -
V: TRBV6-1
D: -
J: TRBJ1-2
DNA: TGTGCCAGCAGTGAAGTGCCCTTTAACTATGGCTACACCTTC
CDR3: CASSEVPFNYGYTF

size: few
V: TRBV25-1
D: TRBD1
J: TRBJ1-6
DNA: TGTGCCAGCAGCCCCAGGACAGGGGGCGGTTATTCACCCCTCCACTTT
CDR3: CASSPRTGGGYSPLHF

size: -
V: TRBV3-1
D: TRBD1
J: TRBJ1-6
DNA: TGTGCCAGCAGCCCAGATCGACAGGGAAGAGATTCACCCCTCCACTTT
CDR3: CASSPDRQGRDSPLHF

size: -
V: TRBV3-1
D: TRBD1
J: TRBJ1-2
DNA: TGTGCCAGCAGCCAAGTAGCGACAGGGGGCGCGTATGGCTACACCTTC
CDR3: CASSQVATGGAYGYTF

size: -
V: TRBV2
D: -
J: TRBJ2-2
DNA: TGTACCACCTGGGGGGAAGGTACCGGGGAGCTGTTTTTT
CDR3: CTTWGEGTGELFF

size: -
V: TRBV11-3
D: TRBD1
J: TRBJ2-5
DNA: TGTGCCAGCAGCACAACGACAGGGAGCGGCGCAGAGACCCAGTACTTC
CDR3: CASSTTTGSGAETQYF

size: once
V: TRBV15
D: TRBD1
J: TRBJ1-1
DNA: TGTGCCACCAGCAGAGGACGGGGGACAGGGGTCACTGAAGCTTTCTTT
CDR3: CATSRGRGTGVTEAFF

size: -
V: TRBV7-2
D: TRBD1
J: TRBJ2-7
DNA: TGTGCCAGCAGCTCCGCCGGGACAGCCTCCTACGAGCAGTACTTC
CDR3: CASSSAGTASYEQYF

size: few
V: TRBV9
D: TRBD1
J: TRBJ1-2
DNA: TGTGCCAGCAGCCCTTGGACAGGGGCTGTATATGGCTACACCTTC
CDR3: CASSPWTGAVYGYTF

size: few
V: TRBV5-1
D: TRBD1
J: TRBJ1-2
DNA: TGCGCCAGCAGCTCACCTAGCATCCGGGGACAGGTGGGCTACACCTTC
CDR3: CASSSPSIRGQVGYTF

size: -
V: TRBV7-2
D: -
J: TRBJ2-1
DNA: TGTGCCAGCAGCTTAGCGGGAAGTGCTAGCGAGCAGTTCTTC
CDR3: CASSLAGSASEQFF

size: -
V: TRBV6-5
D: -
J: TRBJ2-1
DNA: TGTGCCAGCAGTCCCCGGATCCTATACAATGAGCAGTTCTTC
CDR3: CASSPRILYNEQFF

size: few
V: TRBV3-1
D: -
J: TRBJ2-1
DNA: TGTGCCAGCAGCCAAGTAAACAGGGTGGATGAGCAGTTCTTC
CDR3: CASSQVNRVDEQFF

size: -
V: TRBV20-1
D: TRBD2
J: TRBJ2-5
DNA: TGCAGTGCTAGAGGGTTCGGGGGGGATGAGACCCAGTACTTC
CDR3: CSARGFGGDETQYF

size: -
V: TRBV15
D: -
J: TRBJ2-7
DNA: TGTGCCACCAGCAGAGACAGGGCCGAGTCCTACGAGCAGTACTTC
CDR3: CATSRDRAESYEQYF

size: -
V: TRBV5-1
D: -
J: TRBJ2-3
DNA: TGCGCCAGCAGCTTGGGTGGACAACAAGGGGATACGCAGTATTTT
CDR3: CASSLGGQQGDTQYF

size: once
V: TRBV13
D: TRBD2
J: TRBJ2-4
DNA: TGTGCCAGCAGCCCCCGGGGGGTGCGCGAAAACATTCAGTACTTC
CDR3: CASSPRGVRENIQYF

size: few
V: TRBV11-2
D: -
J: TRBJ2-5
DNA: TGTGCCAGCAGCCAGGGGCAGGGGGGGGCTTACCAAGAGACCCAGTACTTC
CDR3: CASSQGQGGAYQETQYF

size: few
V: TRBV20-1
D: -
J: TRBJ1-2
DNA: TGCAGTGCTTCAAGTGGGACCCTGGGCGTCTATGGCTACACCTTC
CDR3: CSASSGTLGVYGYTF

size: -
V: TRBV4-1
D: -
J: TRBJ2-1
DNA: TGCGCCAGCAGCCAAGAGCCCGCGGTCATCGGGGCCTCGGATGAGCAGTTCTTC
CDR3: CASSQEPAVIGASDEQFF

size: few
V: TRBV9
D: -
J: TRBJ2-6
DNA: TGTGCCAGCAGCCTATCCGTGGGGGGCTCTGGGGCCAACGTCCTGACTTTC
CDR3: CASSLSVGGSGANVLTF

size: -
V: TRBV12-3/TRBV12-4
D: -
J: TRBJ2-7
DNA: TGTGCCAGCAGTTTCGGTTCCGTTAGCTCCTACGAGCAGTACTTC
CDR3: CASSFGSVSSYEQYF

size: few
V: TRBV7-2
D: -
J: TRBJ2-7
DNA: TGTGCCAGCAGCTTACGGGGTAAGGCAGACGAGCAGTACTTC
CDR3: CASSLRGKADEQYF

size: -
V: TRBV29-1
D: -
J: TRBJ2-2
DNA: TGCAGCGCCCAAGGGGGGGGATACACCGGGGAGCTGTTTTTT
CDR3: CSAQGGGYTGELFF

size: -
V: TRBV7-9
D: -
J: TRBJ2-7
DNA: TGTGCCAGCAGCATCCGCTACGGAGGCGACTACGAGCAGTACTTC
CDR3: CASSIRYGGDYEQYF

size: few
V: TRBV7-3
D: -
J: TRBJ2-1
DNA: TGTGCCAGCAGCTTAACTGCCAGCTACTACAATGAGCAGTTCTTC
CDR3: CASSLTASYYNEQFF

size: few
V: TRBV2
D: TRBD1
J: TRBJ2-3
DNA: TGTGCCAGCAGTGCCGACAGGGGTCGGGATACGCAGTATTTT
CDR3: CASSADRGRDTQYF

size: few
V: TRBV2
D: TRBD1
J: TRBJ2-7
DNA: TGTGCCAGCAGTGTACAGGGGTGGTACGAGCAGTACTTC
CDR3: CASSVQGWYEQYF

size: -
V: TRBV4-3
D: TRBD2
J: TRBJ2-3
DNA: TGCGCCAGCAGCCATCAAGCGGGGGGGTCAGATACGCAGTATTTT
CDR3: CASSHQAGGSDTQYF

size: few
V: TRBV11-2
D: -
J: TRBJ1-2
DNA: TGTGCCAGCGCACCTGTCCGTAGGGCCTTGGAAGGGTATGGCTACACCTTC
CDR3: CASAPVRRALEGYGYTF

size: few
V: TRBV5-6
D: TRBD1
J: TRBJ2-5
DNA: TGTGCCAGCAGCCCGATTCCACTCGACAGGGAAGAGACCCAGTACTTC
CDR3: CASSPIPLDREETQYF

size: few
V: TRBV15
D: -
J: TRBJ2-5
DNA: TGTGCCACCAGCAACCCACTTGAGACCCAGTACTTC
CDR3: CATSNPLETQYF

size: -
V: TRBV7-2
D: -
J: TRBJ2-3
DNA: TGTGCCAGCAGCTCGCCAGGGGGGGCGTTTTATACGCAGTATTTT
CDR3: CASSSPGGAFYTQYF

size: few
V: TRBV6-6
D: TRBD2
J: TRBJ2-7
DNA: TGTGCCAGCAGTTACTCTACAGATCGGGGGGACGAGCAGTACTTC
CDR3: CASSYSTDRGDEQYF

size: -
V: TRBV6-5
D: -
J: TRBJ2-5
DNA: TGTGCCAGCACTAGAGGGGGTCGGGGGGACAATGAGCAGTACTTC
CDR3: CASTRGGRGDNEQYF

size: -
V: TRBV12-3/TRBV12-4
D: TRBD1
J: TRBJ1-2
DNA: TGTGCCAGCAGTCCACAGGGGTTAAGTGATAACTATGGCTACACCTTC
CDR3: CASSPQGLSDNYGYTF

size: -
V: TRBV21-1
D: -
J: TRBJ2-6
DNA: TGTGCCAGCAAAGAGTCTGGGGCCAACGTCCTGACTTTC
CDR3: CASKESGANVLTF

size: -
V: TRBV5-7
D: TRBD2
J: TRBJ2-5
DNA: TGTGCCAGCAGCTTGGCCCCATTACTAGCGGCCTCCCAAGAGACCCAGTACTTC
CDR3: CASSLAPLLAASQETQYF

size: -
V: TRBV27
D: -
J: TRBJ1-5
DNA: TGTGCCAGCAGTTCCCCTCCAGTGCCTCCGAGATATCATGAGAGCCAGCATTTT
CDR3: CASSSPPVPPRYHESQHF

size: few
V: TRBV5-1
D: -
J: TRBJ1-5
DNA: TGCGCCAGCAGCTTGGGGTCAGGGCCTAATACGGCCCAGCATTTT
CDR3: CASSLGSGPNTAQHF

size: -
V: TRBV7-8
D: -
J: TRBJ1-1
DNA: TGTGCCAGCAGCCAAGTATTTTCGAACACTGAAGCTTTCTTT
CDR3: CASSQVFSNTEAFF

size: few
V: TRBV20-1
D: -
J: TRBJ2-5
DNA: TGCAGTGCTTTGGACCAAATCGGATGGGCAGAGACCCAGTACTTC
CDR3: CSALDQIGWAETQYF

size: -
V: TRBV29-1
D: -
J: TRBJ2-5
DNA: TGCAGCGTTGATCACAGATCCCAAGAGACCCAGTACTTC
CDR3: CSVDHRSQETQYF

size: -
V: TRBV6-2/TRBV6-3
D: -
J: TRBJ2-7
DNA: TGTGCCAGCAGCCCCGAACAGGGTATCGAGCAGTACTTC
CDR3: CASSPEQGIEQYF

size: -
V: TRBV9
D: -
J: TRBJ2-6
DNA: TGTGCCAGCAGGCCCCAGGTCGGTGTGACTGGGGCCAACGTCCTGACTTTC
CDR3: CASRPQVGVTGANVLTF

size: -
V: TRBV9
D: -
J: TRBJ2-1
DNA: TGTGCCAGCAGCCAACAACCAACGGGGGTGTCCTACAATGAGCAGTTCTTC
CDR3: CASSQQPTGVSYNEQFF

size: -
V: TRBV6-6
D: -
J: TRBJ2-2
DNA: TGTGCCAGCAGGATTCGGGGGGCATCGAACACCGGGGAGCTGTTTTTT
CDR3: CASRIRGASNTGELFF